The 2 T cell receptor beta chains given below trace back to one sample, sequenced in a study of blood T cells in healthy people across ages. The authors ran a second PCR of 7 to 11 cycles using a sample-barcoded 5' primer and a J-beta primer mix. TCRdb redid the calling of the 5' RACE reads with MiXCR, one entry per CDR3 protein. The sample includes some 640,000 distinct CDR3 sequences, about 52% of them seen just once. Sequencing was performed on blood. These receptors were taken from a woman aged 60-75 years in good health.

J is TRBJ2-4 and V is TRBV7-8; 10 bases line up with TRBD2. The DNA end is more similar to TRBJ2-7, so the J call may be wrong. Germline V gene sequence: CDR1 SGHVS, CDR2 FQNEAQ. The length of the CDR3 is 16 residues. CDR3 residues: CASSLGSSGSFYEQYF. CDR3 DNA: TGTGCCAGCAGCTTAGGATCTAGCGGGAGCTTCTACGAGCAGTACTTC.

The chain joins TRBV6-5 to TRBJ2-5; TRBD2 might be the D (6 bases). The closer fit of TRBJ2-7 to the DNA end suggests the J call may be wrong. This CDR3 spans 13 amino acids. Germline assignment: CDR1 MNHEY and CDR2 SVGAGI. CDR3 region: CASRTGTHYEQYF. The CDR3 bases are TGTGCCAGCAGGACCGGGACTCATTACGAGCAGTACTTC.